The 27 T cell receptor beta chains listed next were all sequenced from one sample in a study of shared clonotypes between healthy human individuals. The assay was immunoSEQ multiplex PCR, and TCRdb's table has in-frame clones only and misses some. The sample has 630,000 or so clones; roughly 98% are singletons. Naive CD8 cells lacked CD45RO and underwent positive selection for CCR7, leaving out terminally differentiated effector memory CD45RA+ cells. The sequencing sample was made of naive CD8+ T cells sorted from blood. These receptors were collected from a man aged 30 to 39 in good health.

The J gene is TRBJ2-1, the V gene TRBV29-1; a weak D match, TRBD1 (5 bases). Germline V gene data show CDR1 as SQVTM and CDR2 as ANQGSEA. Trimming took 0 bases from V and 15 from J, leaving 9 bases between them. The CDR3 consists of 10 residues. The DNA of the CDR3 is TGCAGCGTTGAAGATCAGGGTGGGTTCTTC. Translation: CSVEDQGGFF.

J is TRBJ2-7 and V is TRBV28, with 12 bases lining up with TRBD2. The CDR3 has 15 residues. With 5 bases clipped from V and 7 bases from J, the junction kept 9 bases outside the gene matches. Germline CDR1 reads MDHEN; CDR2 reads SYDVKM. The CDR3 DNA follows: TGTGCCAGCAGTCTAGCGGGAGGGCCACTTCGGGAGCAGTACTTC. This gives the protein CASSLAGGPLREQYF.

This rearrangement joins TRBV6-5 to TRBJ2-7; D is perhaps TRBD1 or TRBD2 (5 bases each). CDR3 length equals 15 residues. Trimming removed 0 bases from V and 4 bases from J, with 13 bases in between. CDR1 MNHEY and CDR2 SVGAGI come from the germline V gene. For the CDR3, the DNA is TGTGCCAGCAGTTACTCAGAGGGGCCAGCGTACGAGCAGTACTTC. It translates to CASSYSEGPAYEQYF.

The chain combines TRBV4-1 with TRBJ2-7, with 9 nucleotides matching TRBD2. V lost 2 bases and J lost 3; bases outside the gene matches: 5. The CDR3 length is 15 residues. Germline V gene lookup returns CDR1 MGHRA and CDR2 YSYEKL. The CDR3 nucleotides are TGCGCCAGCAGCCAAAGTTCTAGCGGGGACTACGAGCAGTACTTC. Translating gives CASSQSSSGDYEQYF.

This clone was picked up a small number of times. The chain recombines TRBV5-1 with TRBJ1-2; the D is unclear. The V and J ends lost 5 bases and 4 bases respectively, with 15 bases between them. CDR1 and CDR2 from the germline V gene are SGHRS and YFSETQ. This CDR3 is 14 amino acids long. CDR3 in DNA: TGCGCCAGCAGTTCAGGACTGGGGATCTATGGCTACACCTTC. This sequence encodes CASSSGLGIYGYTF.

The chain uses TRBV27 and TRBJ2-1, with 12 bases lining up with TRBD2. The CDR3 has 17 amino acids. CDR1 and CDR2 (germline): MNHEY, SMNVEV (reference sequence). V shed 4 bases, J shed 2 bases, and the junction held 6 bases outside the gene matches. The CDR3 nucleotides read TGTGCCAGCAGTTCGCGACTAGCGGGAGAGACCTACAATGAGCAGTTCTTC. Amino acids: CASSSRLAGETYNEQFF.

V and J are TRBV9 and TRBJ2-7, with 10 bases lining up with TRBD1. Unmatched junction bases numbered 7, after V lost 1 base and J lost 6 bases. The CDR3 length is 15 residues. Looked up from germline, CDR1 is SGDLS and CDR2 is YYNGEE. This chain's CDR3 is CASSVTGTGAVEQYF. The CDR3 DNA follows: TGTGCCAGCAGCGTAACCGGGACAGGGGCGGTCGAGCAGTACTTC.

This sequence joins TRBV5-5 and TRBJ2-1, with TRBD1 identical over 7 bases. This CDR3 region has 15 residues. Germline V gene sequence: CDR1 SGHKS, CDR2 YYEKEE (reference sequence). With 4 bases clipped from V and 6 bases from J, the junction kept 10 bases outside the gene matches. This chain's CDR3 is CASSGLTGNVNEQFF. In DNA form, the CDR3 reads TGTGCCAGCAGCGGTTTGACAGGGAATGTCAATGAGCAGTTCTTC.

The J gene is TRBJ1-1, the V gene TRBV20-1; D call uncertain. CDR1 is DFQATT, CDR2 SNEGSKA, per germline (reference sequence). V lost 5 bases, J lost 8 bases, and 12 bases lay in between. This CDR3 spans 11 amino acids. The CDR3 reads CSALVVIEAFF. CDR3 DNA: TGCAGTGCTTTAGTCGTGATAGAAGCTTTCTTT.

Points on this clone: One end of the junction fails to match germline, which may point to a read error. J is TRBJ2-7 and V is TRBV7-7, with 8 bases identical to TRBD2. This CDR3 comprises 15 residues. CDR1 is SSHAT, CDR2 FNYEAQ, per germline (reference sequence). As DNA, the CDR3 is TGTGCTAGCAGCGACTCGGCGGGAGGTCGGTACGAGCAGTACTTC. This translates into CASSDSAGGRYEQYF.

V usage is TRBV7-6 and J usage is TRBJ1-5, with D hard to call. CDR3 length equals 13 residues. V was cut by 2 bases and J by 9 bases, with 11 bases left in between. Germline CDR1 is SGHVS and CDR2 is FNYEAQ. The CDR3 nucleotides are TGTGCCAGCAGCTTACGGGTAGGAGGGCCCCAGCATTTT. It translates to CASSLRVGGPQHF.

This clone was recorded once. The chain recombines TRBV27 with TRBJ2-7; D might be TRBD2 (6 bases). Deletions cut 6 bases from V and 5 bases from J, with 23 bases between. In germline, CDR1 is MNHEY, CDR2 SMNVEV (reference sequence). The CDR3 is 16 residues long. The CDR3 spells CASRLNRDGRINEQYF. For the CDR3, the DNA is TGTGCCAGCAGGCTTAACCGTGACGGGAGAATTAACGAGCAGTACTTC.

The chain couples TRBV25-1 to TRBJ1-1; TRBD1 matches 10 bases. Germline loops: CDR1 MGHDK, CDR2 SYGVNS. After removal of 3 bases from V and 0 bases from J, the junction contained 10 bases not matched to a gene. This CDR3 has 18 residues. In DNA form, the CDR3 reads TGTGCCAGCAGTGATTTGTCGGGGACAGGGGCTGTGAACACTGAAGCTTTCTTT. It is translated as CASSDLSGTGAVNTEAFF.

This chain connects TRBV19 to TRBJ2-3; weak D call: TRBD1 (6 bases). There are 17 residues in the CDR3. The V and J ends lost 4 bases and 4 bases respectively, with 21 bases between them. Germline V lookup: CDR1 LNHDA, CDR2 SQIVND (reference sequence). DNA of the CDR3: TGTGCCAGTAGTAGGTTCCTAGGGGGATCGGTTGCAGATACGCAGTATTTT. This translates into CASSRFLGGSVADTQYF.

This chain uses TRBV4-3 with TRBJ2-3; D gene unclear. The CDR3 extends over 13 amino acids. The germline V gene has CDR1 LGHNA and CDR2 YSLEER. V was clipped by 1 base and J by 6 bases, with 8 bases between them. The CDR3 DNA reads as TGCGCCAGCAGCCAAGGGTTTTCGGATACGCAGTATTTT. It is translated as CASSQGFSDTQYF.

The chain couples TRBV18 to TRBJ2-6; tentatively, D is TRBD1 (5 bases). Germline V lookup: CDR1 KGHSH, CDR2 LQKENI. CDR3 length equals 20 residues. Trimming pared 0 bases from V and 0 bases from J, leaving 18 bases between. CDR3 sequence reads: CASSPPDKTLHHSGANVLTF. The CDR3 bases are TGTGCCAGCTCACCACCGGACAAAACCCTACACCACTCTGGGGCCAACGTCCTGACTTTC.

The V gene is TRBV27, the J gene TRBJ2-7; D gene uncertain. This CDR3 comprises 16 residues. Trimming pared 6 bases from V and 0 bases from J, leaving 18 bases between. Per germline, CDR1 MNHEY and CDR2 SMNVEV (reference sequence). CDR3 residues: CASSPLGPRSSYEQYF. As DNA, the CDR3 is TGTGCCAGCAGCCCCCTCGGGCCCCGGAGCTCCTACGAGCAGTACTTC.

The table lists this clone with a count of one. The rearrangement joins TRBV9 to TRBJ2-7; D gene unclear. The V end was cut by 5 bases, the J end by 0 bases, with 12 bases between. The CDR3 runs 14 residues. Germline V gene lookup returns CDR1 SGDLS and CDR2 YYNGEE. DNA for the CDR3: TGTGCCAGCAGTCCGGGTCCGAGCTCCTACGAGCAGTACTTC. Its translation: CASSPGPSSYEQYF.

This chain joins TRBV5-4 and TRBJ2-1; 8 nucleotides match TRBD2. Germline V CDR1 and CDR2: SGHNT, YYREEE (reference sequence). The V segment lost 4 bases and the J segment 4 bases; nucleotides outside the gene matches: 7. CDR3 length: 15 amino acids. DNA for the CDR3: TGTGCCAGCAGCCCGGACCGGGAGGGTTACAATGAGCAGTTCTTC. Encoded protein: CASSPDREGYNEQFF.

This clone was seen just once. The gene calls are TRBV19 and TRBJ2-1; TRBD2 aligns across 15 bases. V lost 3 bases and J lost 7; bases outside the gene matches: 1. CDR1 and CDR2 (germline): LNHDA, SQIVND (reference sequence). This CDR3 spans 15 amino acids. The CDR3 protein is CASSMGLAGGNEQFF. The CDR3 DNA reads TGTGCCAGTAGTATGGGACTAGCGGGAGGTAATGAGCAGTTCTTC.

The chain uses TRBV5-1 and TRBJ2-2; D unresolved. The CDR3 runs 16 residues. Between the trimmed V and J ends, which lost 0 bases and 3 bases, there was a span of 12 bases. Germline V CDR1 and CDR2: SGHRS, YFSETQ. Written as DNA, the CDR3 is TGCGCCAGCAGCTTGGTGTCTCAGGCTTACACCGGGGAGCTGTTTTTT. It translates to CASSLVSQAYTGELFF.

This chain uses TRBV9 with TRBJ2-2; D may be TRBD1 (5 bases). This CDR3 region has 13 residues. V was shortened by 8 bases and J by 0 bases, with 8 bases between the two germline ends. Germline V CDR1 and CDR2: SGDLS, YYNGEE. CDR3: CASQGANTGELFF. CDR3 DNA sequence: TGTGCCAGTCAGGGTGCGAACACCGGGGAGCTGTTTTTT. Variable domain in full (rest from reference TRBV9 and TRBJ2-2): DSGVTQTPKHLITATGQRVTLRCSPRSGDLSVYWYQQSLDQGLQFLIQYYNGEERAKGNILERFSAQQFPDLHSELNLSSLELGDSALYFCASQGANTGELFFGEGSRLTVL.

The V gene is TRBV19, the J gene TRBJ2-3; 7 bases match TRBD1. The CDR3 runs to 14 residues. Germline trimming cut 6 bases from V and 6 bases from J; bases unmatched to any gene: 9. The germline V gene has CDR1 LNHDA and CDR2 SQIVND (reference sequence). As DNA, the CDR3 is TGTGCCAGTAGAGAGGAAGGGGGCGAGGATACGCAGTATTTT. Its translation: CASREEGGEDTQYF.

The genes are TRBV27 and TRBJ2-7, with unresolved D. The V gene lost 3 bases and the J gene lost 5 bases, with 8 bases spanning the gap. The CDR3 spans 12 residues. Looked up from germline, CDR1 is MNHEY and CDR2 is SMNVEV (reference sequence). The CDR3, as DNA: TGTGCCAGCAGTTTTCACGCCAACGAGCAGTACTTC. This gives the protein CASSFHANEQYF.

The rearrangement uses TRBV29-1 and TRBJ2-7; the match to TRBD1 covers 7 bases. The CDR3 totals 13 residues. V lost 7 bases, J lost 3 bases, and 9 bases stayed unmatched. Germline CDR1 and CDR2: SQVTM and ANQGSEA. The CDR3: CSALTGTLYEQYF. Here the CDR3 DNA reads TGCAGCGCATTGACAGGGACCCTCTACGAGCAGTACTTC.

V and J are TRBV11-2 and TRBJ2-5; TRBD2 might be the D (6 bases). CDR3 length equals 15 residues. Germline values: CDR1 SGHAT, CDR2 FQNNGV. Trimming cost V 4 bases and J 2 bases, with 14 bases left between them. The CDR3 nucleotides read TGTGCCAGCAGCTCCGGGACTTCCCTGCAAGAGACCCAGTACTTC. It yields the protein CASSSGTSLQETQYF.

The gene calls are TRBV5-6 and TRBJ1-2; 7 bases map to TRBD1. Trimming cost V 5 bases and J 8 bases; bases outside gene matches: 6. This CDR3 comprises 12 residues. In germline, CDR1 is SGHDT, CDR2 YYEEEE. The DNA of the CDR3 is TGTGCCAGCAGTCCAGGGGGGTTCGGCTACACCTTC. Amino acid sequence: CASSPGGFGYTF.